These 19 T cell receptor beta chains were all obtained from the same sample, sequenced in a study of a mutant IDH1 vaccine in newly diagnosed glioma. Time point given: week 5, during vaccination. In every dose of vaccine, 300 ug of mutant IDH1 20-mer peptide was given alongside topical imiquimod. Assay used: immunoSEQ multiplex PCR; TCRdb lists only in-frame clones, some missing. Seen here are 50,000 or so clones, roughly 78% observed once, and the top ten hold roughly 1.8%. These receptors' targets are unknown. This specimen was PBMCs, taken from a glioma patient whose treatment included an IDH1 peptide vaccine. The receptors shown here come from a woman between 40 and 55 years old with glioma.

V and J are TRBV19 and TRBJ2-3; no definite D call. This CDR3 spans 14 amino acids. CDR1 is LNHDA, CDR2 SQIVND, per germline (reference sequence). The V and J ends lost 6 bases and 6 bases respectively, with 16 bases between them. CDR3 sequence reads: CASSLYPRRDTQYF. In DNA, the CDR3 is TGTGCCAGTAGCTTGTACCCTAGGCGGGATACGCAGTATTTT.

V is TRBV4-3 and J is TRBJ1-1; D possibly corresponds to TRBD1 (5 bases). V lost 1 base, J lost 7 bases, and 10 bases lay in between. The CDR3 spans 13 residues. Germline lookup yields CDR1 LGHNA and CDR2 YSLEER. As DNA, the CDR3 is TGCGCCAGCAGCCAAGCCCTGGGGGATGAAGCTTTCTTT. It codes for CASSQALGDEAFF.

The chain combines TRBV7-2 with TRBJ1-5; 7 positions match TRBD1. The CDR3 extends over 17 amino acids. CDR1 is SGHTA, CDR2 FQGNSA, per germline. V lost 4 bases and J lost 5; bases outside the gene matches: 14. This CDR3 reads CASSSPYLDRADQPQHF. The CDR3 region has the DNA TGTGCCAGCAGCTCCCCCTACCTTGACAGGGCCGATCAGCCCCAGCATTTT.

This sequence joins TRBV10-2 and TRBJ2-3; 9 nucleotides match TRBD2. The CDR3 is 16 residues long. CDR1 and CDR2 from the germline V gene are WSHSY and SAAADI. J lost 2 bases, V lost 4 bases, and 7 bases had no gene match. CDR3 protein: CASSVLASGATDTQYF. The CDR3 DNA reads TGCGCCAGCAGTGTTCTGGCTAGCGGGGCCACAGATACGCAGTATTTT.

The rearrangement joins TRBV5-6 to TRBJ2-1; D unresolved. The germline V and J ends were trimmed by 4 bases and 1 base, with 12 bases remaining between them. Germline V gene sequence: CDR1 SGHDT, CDR2 YYEEEE. The CDR3 spans 15 residues. The CDR3 here is CASSAGGRSYNEQFF. As DNA, the CDR3 is TGTGCCAGCAGCGCCGGCGGACGGTCCTACAATGAGCAGTTCTTC.

This chain joins TRBV5-4 and TRBJ2-7; D gene uncertain. The CDR3 contains 12 residues. The V gene lost 4 bases and the J gene lost 1 base, with 6 bases spanning the gap. Germline V lookup: CDR1 SGHNT, CDR2 YYREEE (reference sequence). CDR3 residues: CASSHESYEQYF. In DNA, the CDR3 is TGTGCCAGCAGCCACGAGTCCTACGAGCAGTACTTC.

The chain is built from TRBV19 and TRBJ2-1, with D possibly being TRBD2 (6 bases). Germline V gene sequence: CDR1 LNHDA, CDR2 SQIVND (reference sequence). Trimming took 3 bases from V and 6 from J, leaving 15 bases between them. The CDR3 loop spans 15 amino acids. For the CDR3, the DNA is TGTGCCAGTAGTATCGTGGGGGGAACGGGCAATGAGCAGTTCTTC. It yields the protein CASSIVGGTGNEQFF.

The genes are TRBV2 and TRBJ2-3; either TRBD1 or TRBD2 may fit D (5 bases each). The V end lost 11 bases, the J end lost 6 bases, and 15 bases lay between the germline ends. The CDR3 contains 12 residues. The germline V gene encodes CDR1 SNHLY and CDR2 FYNNEI. The CDR3 here is CALRAGTDTQYF. As DNA, the CDR3 is TGTGCCCTCCGGGCAGGGACGGATACGCAGTATTTT.

The gene calls are TRBV2 and TRBJ2-7; D gene ambiguous. The CDR3 is 13 amino acids. Germline lookup yields CDR1 SNHLY and CDR2 FYNNEI. V was clipped by 6 bases and J by 3 bases, with 12 bases between them. The CDR3 DNA is TGTGCCAGCAGCCCGACGGTCGGCTACGAGCAGTACTTC. This encodes CASSPTVGYEQYF.

This clone has only one observation. This chain connects TRBV19 to TRBJ2-3; TRBD2 is a possible D gene (7 bases). Trimming stripped 3 bases from V and 0 bases from J, with 13 bases between. The germline gives CDR1 LNHDA, CDR2 SQIVND (reference sequence). The CDR3 extends over 16 amino acids. CDR3 coding DNA: TGTGCCAGTAGTATGGGGGGGCTTAGGAGCACAGATACGCAGTATTTT. Translating it yields CASSMGGLRSTDTQYF.

The J gene is TRBJ1-2, the V gene TRBV4-2, with a weak D call TRBD1 (6 bases). Trimming stripped 5 bases from V and 0 bases from J, with 19 bases between. CDR1 LGHNA and CDR2 YNFKEQ come from the germline V gene. The CDR3 length is 17 residues. Here the CDR3 DNA reads TGTGCCAGCAGCTTTGGACAGAATGATATTACTAACTATGGCTACACCTTC. Its translation is CASSFGQNDITNYGYTF.

Here the CDR3 DNA reads TGTGCCAGCAGCTCAGGACTAGCGGGGGAAACCGGGGAGCTGTTTTTT. This codes for CASSSGLAGETGELFF. The rearrangement joins TRBV7-9 to TRBJ2-2; 13 nucleotides agree with TRBD2. The V gene end was trimmed by 4 bases and the J gene end by 5 bases; junction bases not matched to a gene: 4. Germline V gene lookup returns CDR1 SEHNR and CDR2 FQNEAQ (reference sequence). The CDR3 covers 16 residues. The entire variable domain, with the rest obtained from reference TRBV7-9 and TRBJ2-2, is as follows: DTGVSQNPRHKITKRGQNVTFRCDPISEHNRLYWYRQTLGQGPEFLTYFQNEAQLEKSRLLSDRFSAERPKGSFSTLEIQRTEQGDSAMYLCASSSGLAGETGELFFGEGSRLTVL.

This chain connects TRBV5-4 to TRBJ2-3, with 8 bases matching TRBD1. The CDR3 is made up of 15 amino acids. The junction had 11 bases not matched to a gene; V was cut back by 5 bases and J by 6 bases. CDR1 is SGHNT, CDR2 YYREEE, per germline (reference sequence). The CDR3 loop reads CASSRTGTGYDTQYF. CDR3 nucleotides: TGTGCCAGCAGTCGAACCGGGACAGGTTACGATACGCAGTATTTT.

The chain couples TRBV4-1 to TRBJ2-3, with TRBD2 matching over 9 bases. After removal of 0 bases from V and 0 bases from J, the junction contained 16 bases not matched to a gene. This CDR3 contains 21 residues. CDR1 and CDR2 from the germline V gene are MGHRA and YSYEKL. CDR3: CASSQEVSGSGGPPSTDTQYF. The DNA for the CDR3 is TGCGCCAGCAGCCAAGAAGTTTCGGGCAGCGGGGGGCCCCCTAGCACAGATACGCAGTATTTT.

This clone was seen a handful of times. The J gene is TRBJ1-5, the V gene TRBV30; D may be TRBD1 (5 bases). V was cut by 3 bases and J by 0 bases, with 12 bases left in between. The CDR3 covers 15 residues. Germline lookup yields CDR1 GTSNPN and CDR2 SVGIG (reference sequence). The CDR3 region is CAWRKQGSSNQPQHF. The DNA for the CDR3 is TGTGCCTGGAGGAAGCAGGGTAGTAGCAATCAGCCCCAGCATTTT.

The rearrangement joins TRBV29-1 to TRBJ2-3, with D possibly matching TRBD1 (6 bases). Between the trimmed V and J ends, which lost 6 bases and 4 bases, there was a span of 17 bases. The CDR3 is made up of 14 amino acids. CDR1 is SQVTM and CDR2 is ANQGSEA in the germline V gene. CDR3 DNA: TGCAGCGTCGCGTCCGGGACACACTCAGATACGCAGTATTTT. Protein product: CSVASGTHSDTQYF.

A single count supports this clone. The V call is TRBV23-1, the J call TRBJ1-2; D unresolved. TRBV23-1 is an ORF, and what it does is uncertain. The CDR3 is 19 amino acids. Trimming took 9 bases from V and 4 from J, leaving 33 bases between them. In nucleotides, the CDR3 is TGCGCCAGGTGCAGCCAGCAGTCAAACGGGTGGAGAGTATCCTATGGCTACACCTTC. This codes for CARCSQQSNGWRVSYGYTF.

This chain joins TRBV9 and TRBJ2-1, with TRBD2 matching 10 bases. Per germline, CDR1 SGDLS and CDR2 YYNGEE. The CDR3 contains 15 residues. Unmatched junction bases numbered 6, after V lost 2 bases and J lost 7 bases. CDR3: CASSVERGGLNEQFF. The CDR3 DNA follows: TGTGCCAGCAGCGTGGAGCGGGGGGGCCTTAATGAGCAGTTCTTC.

This clone has only one observation. J is TRBJ1-1 and V is TRBV27; D call uncertain. The CDR3 spans 13 residues. The germline V gene has CDR1 MNHEY and CDR2 SMNVEV (reference sequence). The V gene lost 2 bases and the J gene lost 3 bases, with 7 bases spanning the gap. The CDR3: CASSLRMDTEAFF. In nucleotides, the CDR3 is TGTGCCAGCAGTTTAAGGATGGACACTGAAGCTTTCTTT.